What follows are 17 T cell receptor beta chains derived from one specimen sequenced in a study of blood T cell repertoires in COVID-19. Here immunoSEQ multiplex PCR was the method, and the copy in TCRdb shows in-frame clones only, minus some. The sample contains about 190,000 clones, approximately 86% of which appear only once. Sequencing used peripheral blood. Receptors originate from a man aged 30-40 years with acute or convalescent COVID-19.

The CDR3 loop is CASSPGQVVREQYF. The DNA for the CDR3 is TGTGCCAGCAGTCCGGGACAGGTGGTTCGGGAGCAGTACTTC. V usage is TRBV6-5 and J usage is TRBJ2-7, with 8 bases identical to TRBD1. Germline CDR1 is MNHEY and CDR2 is SVGAGI. This CDR3 has 14 amino acids. The V gene end was trimmed by 5 bases and the J gene end by 7 bases; junction bases not matched to a gene: 10.

This clone has a handful of counts. V usage is TRBV18 and J usage is TRBJ2-1; possible D gene TRBD1, 5 bases. The V gene lost 6 bases and the J gene lost 3 bases, with 15 bases spanning the gap. Germline loops: CDR1 KGHSH, CDR2 LQKENI. This CDR3 region has 15 residues. In DNA form, the CDR3 reads TGTGCCAGCTCGCCGTTTGTGGGGCGCTACAATGAGCAGTTCTTC. Amino acid sequence: CASSPFVGRYNEQFF.

The chain carries TRBV5-1 and TRBJ1-5, with D possibly matching TRBD1 (5 bases). The CDR3 extends over 14 amino acids. V was clipped by 5 bases and J by 7 bases, with 16 bases between them. CDR1 and CDR2 from the germline V gene are SGHRS and YFSETQ. CDR3 loop: CASSFVGGTQPQHF. The DNA of the CDR3 is TGCGCCAGCAGTTTCGTTGGGGGGACCCAGCCCCAGCATTTT.

This chain links TRBV6-2 or TRBV6-3 with TRBJ2-7, with TRBD1 identical over 7 bases. The CDR3 is 15 residues long. Germline V gene data show CDR1 as MNHEY and CDR2 as SVGEGT. Unmatched junction bases numbered 9, after V lost 5 bases and J lost 2 bases. The chain's CDR3 is CASSAPGQSTYEQYF. The CDR3 coding sequence is TGTGCCAGCAGTGCTCCGGGACAGTCGACCTACGAGCAGTACTTC.

This chain links TRBV5-1 with TRBJ2-3; weak D call: TRBD2 (6 bases). Germline CDR1 SGHRS, CDR2 YFSETQ. V lost 5 bases, J lost 0 bases, and 7 bases lay in between. The CDR3 has 13 residues. The CDR3 nucleotides are TGCGCCAGCAGGGAGGGTAGCACAGATACGCAGTATTTT. This gives the protein CASREGSTDTQYF.

J is TRBJ2-5 and V is TRBV6-5; 8 nucleotides line up with TRBD2. The CDR3 length is 14 residues. With 2 bases clipped from V and 5 bases from J, the junction kept 4 bases outside the gene matches. CDR1 and CDR2 (germline): MNHEY, SVGAGI. The CDR3 region is CASSYRGGSETQYF. For the CDR3, the DNA is TGTGCCAGCAGTTACCGGGGGGGTAGCGAGACCCAGTACTTC.

Only one count was recorded for this clone. The V gene is TRBV24-1, the J gene TRBJ1-2; no clear D. Trimming pared 3 bases from V and 2 bases from J, leaving 9 bases between. The CDR3 runs 14 residues. The germline CDR1 and CDR2 sequences are KGHDR and SFDVKD. CDR3 bases: TGTGCCACCAGTGATCCAGGAAAAAACTATGGCTACACCTTC. This gives the protein CATSDPGKNYGYTF.

This clone was seen a handful of times. The chain has TRBV6-4 and TRBJ2-5; 12 bases are shared with TRBD1. Germline V gene sequence: CDR1 MRHNA, CDR2 SNTAGT. The CDR3 runs 15 residues. J was trimmed by 4 bases and V by 2 bases; bases with no gene match: 2. The CDR3 spells CASSDGTGGAETQYF. The CDR3 bases are TGTGCCAGCAGTGACGGGACAGGGGGCGCAGAGACCCAGTACTTC.

The sample holds one count of this clone. The chain carries TRBV2 and TRBJ2-1; D may be TRBD2 (5 bases). The V gene's germline CDR1 is SNHLY and CDR2 FYNNEI. The CDR3 is 16 residues long. Trimming took off 0 bases at V and 0 bases at J, with 9 bases between the two ends. This CDR3 is CASSEAPGSSYNEQFF. In DNA, the CDR3 is TGTGCCAGCAGTGAAGCGCCGGGGAGCTCCTACAATGAGCAGTTCTTC. Based on the CDR3 plus reference TRBV2 and TRBJ2-1, the full variable domain is EPEVTQTPSHQVTQMGQEVILRCVPISNHLYFYWYRQILGQKVEFLVSFYNNEISEKSEIFDDQFSVERPDGSNFTLKIRSTKLEDSAMYFCASSEAPGSSYNEQFFGPGTRLTVL.

The chain couples TRBV4-1 to TRBJ2-7; unclear D gene. V dropped 3 bases and J dropped 4 bases, with 13 bases sitting between them. Germline V gene sequence: CDR1 MGHRA, CDR2 YSYEKL. CDR3 length equals 14 residues. The CDR3 loop reads CASSQSAWRYEQYF. DNA of the CDR3: TGCGCCAGCAGCCAGAGCGCATGGAGATACGAGCAGTACTTC.

As for this clone: Other DNA sequences in this specimen translate into the identical CDR3. The V call is TRBV5-1, the J call TRBJ1-1; maybe TRBD1 (5 bases). Germline V gives CDR1 SGHRS, CDR2 YFSETQ. The CDR3 spans 14 residues. V dropped 0 bases and J dropped 4 bases, with 10 bases sitting between them. This CDR3 is CASSLAGVGTEAFF. CDR3 bases: TGCGCCAGCAGCTTGGCGGGGGTAGGCACTGAAGCTTTCTTT.

V is TRBV12-5 and J is TRBJ1-1; 7 bases are a match to TRBD1. Germline CDR1 and CDR2: LGHNT and FRNRAP. The length of the CDR3 is 12 residues. V was clipped by 5 bases and J by 11 bases; unmatched bases: 8. The CDR3 loop is CASGPTGDRAFF. For the CDR3, the DNA is TGTGCTAGTGGTCCCACAGGGGATAGGGCTTTCTTT.

V is TRBV5-6 and J is TRBJ1-1, with TRBD1 as a possible D gene (6 bases). V lost 3 bases and J lost 4, with 16 bases in between. The CDR3 runs to 15 residues. Looked up from germline, CDR1 is SGHDT and CDR2 is YYEEEE. The CDR3 DNA reads TGTGCCAGCAGCTCGCAACAGGGTAGGGGCACTGAAGCTTTCTTT. Translation gives CASSSQQGRGTEAFF.

The CDR3 region is CAWRAGGAGNNEAFF. The CDR3 DNA sequence: TGTGCCTGGCGGGCAGGGGGCGCGGGGAATAATGAAGCTTTCTTT. The gene calls are TRBV30 and TRBJ1-1; 8 bases match TRBD1. Unmatched junction bases numbered 15, after V lost 5 bases and J lost 7 bases. The CDR3 totals 15 residues. The germline CDR1 and CDR2 sequences are GTSNPN and SVGIG (reference sequence).

The rearrangement links TRBV7-9 to TRBJ2-1, with D possibly matching TRBD1 (5 bases). CDR1 is SEHNR and CDR2 is FQNEAQ in the germline V gene (reference sequence). The CDR3 has 14 residues. Trimming cost V 6 bases and J 10 bases, with 19 bases left between them. This chain's CDR3 is CASSQGFGAGEQFF. The CDR3, as DNA: TGTGCCAGCAGTCAGGGCTTCGGAGCCGGGGAGCAGTTCTTC.

The chain combines TRBV6-5 with TRBJ2-5; tentatively, D is TRBD2 (6 bases). Germline lookup yields CDR1 MNHEY and CDR2 SVGAGI. CDR3 length equals 13 residues. Trimming shortened V by 8 bases and J by 5 bases, and 15 bases separated the two germline ends. In DNA form, the CDR3 reads TGTGCCAGCGGGGGGACGCCCTGGGAGACCCAGTACTTC. Translated: CASGGTPWETQYF.

This chain connects TRBV28 to TRBJ2-1; D perhaps matches TRBD1 (5 bases). Germline lookup yields CDR1 MDHEN and CDR2 SYDVKM. V was shortened by 2 bases and J by 8 bases, with 16 bases between the two germline ends. The CDR3 is made up of 15 amino acids. The CDR3 region is CASSLTQGGKDEQFF. The CDR3 DNA reads TGTGCCAGCAGTTTAACTCAGGGTGGGAAAGATGAGCAGTTCTTC. The full variable domain, its missing parts supplied by reference TRBV28 and TRBJ2-1, is DVKVTQSSRYLVKRTGEKVFLECVQDMDHENMFWYRQDPGLGLRLIYFSYDVKMKEKGDIPEGYSVSREKKERFSLILESASTNQTSMYLCASSLTQGGKDEQFFGPGTRLTVL.